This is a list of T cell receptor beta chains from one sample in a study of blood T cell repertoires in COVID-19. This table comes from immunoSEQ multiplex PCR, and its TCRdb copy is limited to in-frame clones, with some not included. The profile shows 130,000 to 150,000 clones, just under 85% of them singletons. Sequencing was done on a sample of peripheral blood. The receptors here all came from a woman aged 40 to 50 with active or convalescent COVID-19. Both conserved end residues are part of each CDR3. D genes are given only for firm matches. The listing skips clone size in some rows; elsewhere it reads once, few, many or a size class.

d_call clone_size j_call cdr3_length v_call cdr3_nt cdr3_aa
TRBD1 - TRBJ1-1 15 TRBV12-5 TGTGCTAGTGGTTCCGGGACAGGGAAGAACACTGAAGCTTTCTTT CASGSGTGKNTEAFF
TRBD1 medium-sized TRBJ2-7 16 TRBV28 TGTGCCAGCAGTTTATCGACAGGGCTACCCTCCTACGAGCAGTACTTC CASSLSTGLPSYEQYF
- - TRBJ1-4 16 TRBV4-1 TGCGCCAGCAGCCAAACCCGAACAGAGTACTCGGAAAAACTGTTTTTT CASSQTRTEYSEKLFF
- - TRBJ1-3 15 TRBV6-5 TGTGCCAGCAGTCCGAAGCCGGGGTCTGGAAACACCATATATTTT CASSPKPGSGNTIYF
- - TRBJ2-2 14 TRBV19 TGTGCCAGTAGGGGCAAGGTGAACACCGGGGAGCTGTTTTTT CASRGKVNTGELFF
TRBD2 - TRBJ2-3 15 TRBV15 TGTGCCACCAGCAGGGGCGGGGGGCTCACAGATACGCAGTATTTT CATSRGGGLTDTQYF
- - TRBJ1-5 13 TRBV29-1 TGCAGCGCCCGTTCTGGACTTAATCAGCCCCAGCATTTT CSARSGLNQPQHF
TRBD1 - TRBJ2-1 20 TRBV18 TGTGCCAGCTCGCGAAGGGGACAGGGGGCTTACGCGGGCCTGTACAATGAGCAGTTCTTC CASSRRGQGAYAGLYNEQFF
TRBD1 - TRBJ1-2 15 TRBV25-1 TGTGCCAGCAGTGATGAGAGGACAGGGGACTATGGCTACACCTTC CASSDERTGDYGYTF
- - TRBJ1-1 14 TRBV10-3 TGTGCCATCAGTGAGAGTCCAGAGAACACTGAAGCTTTCTTT CAISESPENTEAFF
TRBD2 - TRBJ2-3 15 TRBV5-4 TGTGCCAGCAGCTTCGGGGCGGGAGCGACAGATACGCAGTATTTT CASSFGAGATDTQYF
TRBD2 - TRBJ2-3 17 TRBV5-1 TGCGCCAGCAGCTCCGGGGGGAGCGGGAGGGCCAAAGATACGCAGTATTTT CASSSGGSGRAKDTQYF
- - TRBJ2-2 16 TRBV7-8 TGTGCCAGCACCGAACTAGACAGGACATCAACCGGGGAGCTGTTTTTT CASTELDRTSTGELFF
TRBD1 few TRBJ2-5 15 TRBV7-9 TGTGCCAGCAGCTCAGGGACAGGGGGGCAAGAGACCCAGTACTTC CASSSGTGGQETQYF
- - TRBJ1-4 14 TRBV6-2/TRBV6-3 TGTGCCAGCAGTTTCAGGATCGGTAATGAAAAACTGTTTTTT CASSFRIGNEKLFF
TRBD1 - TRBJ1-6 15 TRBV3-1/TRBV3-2 TGTGCCAGCAGCCCCACCGGGACAGCTAATTCACCCCTCCACTTT CASSPTGTANSPLHF
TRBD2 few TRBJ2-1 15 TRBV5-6 TGTGCCAGCAGCTCCTTAGCGGGCTCCTACAATGAGCAGTTCTTC CASSSLAGSYNEQFF
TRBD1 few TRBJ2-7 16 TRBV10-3 TGTGCCATCAGTGGAACCGGGACAGAGGAATCCTACGAGCAGTACTTC CAISGTGTEESYEQYF
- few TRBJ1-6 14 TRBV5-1 TGCGCCAGCAGCATAAATACAGATAATTCACCCCTCCACTTT CASSINTDNSPLHF
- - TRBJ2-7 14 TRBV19 TGTGCCAGTAGTCTCCAGGGGGGATACTACGAGCAGTACTTC CASSLQGGYYEQYF
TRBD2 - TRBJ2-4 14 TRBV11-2 TGTGCCAGCAACAAACCAGGGAGGGAAAACATTCAGTACTTC CASNKPGRENIQYF
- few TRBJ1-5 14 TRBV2 TGTGCCAGCACCGGGGGGAAGGGCAATCAGCCCCAGCATTTT CASTGGKGNQPQHF
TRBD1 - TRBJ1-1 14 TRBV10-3 TGTGCCATCAGTGAAGGGGGCGAGAGACCTGAAGCTTTCTTT CAISEGGERPEAFF
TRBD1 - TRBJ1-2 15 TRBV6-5 TGTGCCAGCAGGCCTGACAGGGCGATTAACTATGGCTACACCTTC CASRPDRAINYGYTF
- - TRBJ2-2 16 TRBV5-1 TGCGCCAGCAGCCATCGACAAGCAGGAGGAACCGGGGAGCTGTTTTTT CASSHRQAGGTGELFF
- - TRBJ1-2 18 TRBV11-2 TGTGCCAGCAGCCTCGCAATCAATCAGGGCGCAGCTAACTATGGCTACACCTTC CASSLAINQGAANYGYTF
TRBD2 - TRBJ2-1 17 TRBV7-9 TGTGCCAGCAGCTTAGGACTAGCGGGGGCATCCTACAATGAGCAGTTCTTC CASSLGLAGASYNEQFF
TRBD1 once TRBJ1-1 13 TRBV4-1 TGCGCCAGCGGACAGGGCTTACCGGCTGAAGCTTTCTTT CASGQGLPAEAFF
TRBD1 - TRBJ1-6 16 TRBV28 TGTGCCAGCAGTTTGACAACAACAGGGGAAAGGTCACCCCTCCACTTT CASSLTTTGERSPLHF
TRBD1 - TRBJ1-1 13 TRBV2 TGTGCCAGCGTGCGGGACAGGGCGGATGAAGCTTTCTTT CASVRDRADEAFF
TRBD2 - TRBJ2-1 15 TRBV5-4 TGTGCCAGCAGCTTGAGGACTAGCGGGAGCAATGAGCAGTTCTTC CASSLRTSGSNEQFF
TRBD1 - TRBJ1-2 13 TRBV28 TGTGCCAGCAGTTTTAACAGGGGGGGTGGCTACACCTTC CASSFNRGGGYTF
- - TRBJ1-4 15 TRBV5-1 TGCGCCAGCGGCCAGACAGGTACAACTAATGAAAAACTGTTTTTT CASGQTGTTNEKLFF
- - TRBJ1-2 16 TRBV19 TGTGCCAGTAGTAGTCGTAGCGCAGGAGTAAACTATGGCTACACCTTC CASSSRSAGVNYGYTF
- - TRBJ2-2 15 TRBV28 TGTGCCAGCTCGGCCGGTGGGGGGTCGGCCGGGGAGCTGTTTTTT CASSAGGGSAGELFF
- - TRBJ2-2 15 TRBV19 TGTGCCAGTAGTATCCGAGGGTTAAGCACCGGGGAGCTGTTTTTT CASSIRGLSTGELFF
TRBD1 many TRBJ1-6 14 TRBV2 TGTGCCAGCAGTACCGGGACAGGGAATTCACCCCTCCACTTT CASSTGTGNSPLHF
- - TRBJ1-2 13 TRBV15 TGTGCCACCAGCCTCCCCTTTTCTCGTGGCTACACCTTC CATSLPFSRGYTF
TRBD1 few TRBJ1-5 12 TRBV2 TGTGCCAGCGGTCAGGGGGATAGGCCCCAGCATTTT CASGQGDRPQHF
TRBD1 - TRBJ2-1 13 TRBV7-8 TGTGCCAGCAGCCGTGACAGGGCCAATGAGCAGTTCTTC CASSRDRANEQFF